One and the same sample provided the 12 T cell receptor beta chains below, sequenced in a study of shared clonotypes between healthy human individuals. This table comes from immunoSEQ multiplex PCR, and its TCRdb copy is limited to in-frame clones, with some not included. The data contain some 2.3 million clones, about 92% of them singletons. The sample comprised naive CD4+ T cells from PBMCs. The subset denotes: CD45RA+ positively selected. Every receptor here comes from a young man in good health. Some clones in this sample may be carry-over from other donors' samples.

In regard to this clone: The identical CDR3 is also encoded by other nucleotide sequences in the sample. The rearrangement joins TRBV2 to TRBJ1-1; the match to TRBD1 covers 7 bases. J gave up 8 bases and V 8 bases, and 2 bases lay outside the gene matches. CDR3 size: 10 residues. Germline CDR1 reads SNHLY; CDR2 reads FYNNEI. The CDR3 DNA follows: TGTGCCAGCTCGGGACAGGAAGCTTTCTTT. It is translated as CASSGQEAFF.

This sequence joins TRBV12-5 and TRBJ2-3, with 10 bases fitting TRBD2. V dropped 5 bases and J dropped 0; count of bases not matched to a gene: 5. Germline V gene data show CDR1 as LGHNT and CDR2 as FRNRAP. The CDR3 runs to 16 residues. DNA of the CDR3: TGTGCTAGTGGTCCTGGACTAGCGGAGAGCACAGATACGCAGTATTTT. Amino acid sequence: CASGPGLAESTDTQYF.

The chain joins TRBV19 to TRBJ2-1; 7 bases are shared with TRBD2. Per germline, CDR1 LNHDA and CDR2 SQIVND (reference sequence). The length of the CDR3 is 13 residues. The CDR3 region is CSAGGRLKGEQFF. DNA of the CDR3: TGTTCTGCTGGCGGGAGACTTAAAGGTGAGCAGTTCTTC.

The J gene is TRBJ1-4, the V gene TRBV30; D is unresolved. Germline assignment: CDR1 GTSNPN and CDR2 SVGIG (reference sequence). This CDR3 is built from 13 residues. CDR3 residues: CAGGSRTKEKLFF. The DNA of the CDR3 is TGTGCGGGTGGGTCGCGCACGAAGGAAAAACTGTTTTTT.

V gene TRBV28 combines with J gene TRBJ1-1; weak D call: TRBD1 (5 bases). Between the trimmed V and J ends, which lost 7 bases and 0 bases, there was a span of 12 bases. Germline-derived CDR1 and CDR2 are MDHEN and SYDVKM. The CDR3 has 14 residues. CDR3 amino acids: CASTPGTVNTEAFF. The CDR3 DNA follows: TGTGCCAGCACCCCGGGGACGGTGAACACTGAAGCTTTCTTT.

A note on this clone: The same CDR3 is also encoded by other DNA sequences in this sample. V gene TRBV5-1 combines with J gene TRBJ2-7, with no clear D. V lost 3 bases and J 4 bases, leaving 5 bases between the germline ends. Germline CDR1 reads SGHRS; CDR2 reads YFSETQ. The CDR3 runs 11 residues. The CDR3 sequence is CASSSEYEQYF. The DNA of the CDR3 is TGCGCCAGCAGCTCAGAATACGAGCAGTACTTC.

Details on this clone: The same CDR3 arises from other DNA sequences in this sample as well. CDR3 in amino acids: CASSYSGTSYEQYF. The CDR3 region has the DNA TGTGCCAGCAGTTACTCTGGGACATCATACGAGCAGTACTTC. The chain carries TRBV6-5 and TRBJ2-7; D perhaps matches TRBD1 (6 bases). The germline gives CDR1 MNHEY, CDR2 SVGAGI. Trimming pared 0 bases from V and 4 bases from J, leaving 10 bases between. The length of the CDR3 is 14 residues.

V is TRBV7-9 and J is TRBJ2-7, with D unresolved. Germline V gives CDR1 SEHNR, CDR2 FQNEAQ (reference sequence). Trimming shortened V by 0 bases and J by 2 bases, and 14 bases separated the two germline ends. CDR3 size: 16 residues. The CDR3 sequence is CASSLALYQVPYEQYF. CDR3 sequence (DNA): TGTGCCAGCAGCTTAGCGCTTTACCAGGTCCCCTACGAGCAGTACTTC.

This chain uses TRBV2 with TRBJ2-5, with 7 bases identical to TRBD1. Trimming at V came to 8 bases and at J to 4 bases, leaving 4 bases not matched to a gene. The V gene's germline CDR1 is SNHLY and CDR2 FYNNEI. The CDR3 runs to 12 residues. CDR3 bases: TGTGCCAGCGGAGCAGGGGGAGAGACCCAGTACTTC. Encoded protein: CASGAGGETQYF.

The chain is built from TRBV15 and TRBJ2-7, with 11 nucleotides matching TRBD2. CDR1 and CDR2 from the germline V gene are LNHNV and YYDKDF (reference sequence). This CDR3 is 18 amino acids long. V was clipped by 3 bases and J by 0 bases; unmatched bases: 10. This CDR3 is CATSSLAGGPRSSYEQYF. CDR3 DNA: TGTGCCACCAGCAGCTTAGCGGGAGGGCCGAGGAGCTCCTACGAGCAGTACTTC.

The rearrangement uses TRBV5-6 and TRBJ2-7; 7 bases are a match to TRBD2. Germline CDR1 and CDR2: SGHDT and YYEEEE. The length of the CDR3 is 16 residues. V lost 1 base to trimming and J lost 5 bases; unmatched junction nucleotides: 12. In nucleotides, the CDR3 is TGTGCCAGCAGCTTGAGAAGGACTAGTGGTTTCAACGAGCAGTACTTC. It codes for CASSLRRTSGFNEQYF.

This clone occurred once. The rearrangement joins TRBV7-9 to TRBJ2-1, with 8 bases aligning to TRBD1. Germline V CDR1 and CDR2: SEHNR, FQNEAQ (reference sequence). With 5 bases clipped from V and 3 bases from J, the junction kept 9 bases outside the gene matches. The CDR3 loop spans 16 amino acids. The CDR3 coding sequence is TGTGCCAGCAGCCTGCCGACAGGGGCCTTCTACAATGAGCAGTTCTTC. It specifies CASSLPTGAFYNEQFF.